This T cell receptor beta chain emerged from a study of T cells after yellow fever vaccination. CDR3 length: 16 residues. This clonotype has more than one count but fewer than ten. MiXCR was run by TCRdb on the 5' RACE reads, yielding one entry per CDR3 protein. The sample yields around 590,000 distinct CDR3 sequences, 12% seen once. The genes are TRBV21-1 and TRBJ2-1; TRBD2 is the table's D call, not checked against the DNA. TRBV21-1 is a recognized pseudogene. The sequence was collected from a man aged 25 to 40 who received the YFV17D yellow fever vaccine. Sequenced here: PBMCs, sampled on the day of the yellow fever booster vaccination. The DNA for the CDR3 is TGTGCCAGCAGCCGAAATAGCGGGACACACGACAATGAGCAGTTCTTC. Its protein product is CASSRNSGTHDNEQFF.